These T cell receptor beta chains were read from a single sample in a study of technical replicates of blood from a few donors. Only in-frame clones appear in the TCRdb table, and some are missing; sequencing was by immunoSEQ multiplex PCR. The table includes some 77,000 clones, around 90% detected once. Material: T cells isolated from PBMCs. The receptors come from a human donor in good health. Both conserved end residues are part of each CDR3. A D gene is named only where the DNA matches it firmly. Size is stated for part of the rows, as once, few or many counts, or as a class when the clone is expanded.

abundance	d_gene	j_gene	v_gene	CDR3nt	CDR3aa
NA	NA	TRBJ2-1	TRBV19	TGTGCCAGTAGTATAGTTTCAGGGGCGGTGAATGAGCAGTTCTTC	CASSIVSGAVNEQFF
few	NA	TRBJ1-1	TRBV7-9	TGTGCCAGCAGCTTACAGGTGAACACTGAAGCTTTCTTT	CASSLQVNTEAFF
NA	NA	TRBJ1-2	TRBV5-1	TGCGCCAGCAGCTTGGATGTGTCCCCCTCTTATGGCTACACCTTC	CASSLDVSPSYGYTF
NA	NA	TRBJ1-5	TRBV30	TGTGCCTGGAGGGGGGACAACAATCAGCCCCAGCATTTT	CAWRGDNNQPQHF
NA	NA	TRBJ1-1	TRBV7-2	TGTGCCAGCAGCTTAGAAGCCGGGCGGGGGGCTTTCTTT	CASSLEAGRGAFF
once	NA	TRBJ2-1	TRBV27	TGTGCCAGCAGTTGGAGGGCTAGCAAAGAGATTCCAATTTACAATGAGCAGTTCTTC	CASSWRASKEIPIYNEQFF
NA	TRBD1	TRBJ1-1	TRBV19	TGTGCCAGTAGTACGGGACAGGGGGTCTCCACTGAAGCTTTCTTT	CASSTGQGVSTEAFF
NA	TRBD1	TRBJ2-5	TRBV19	TGTGCCAGTAGTATAGATAAGGACAGGGACGAGACCCAGTACTTC	CASSIDKDRDETQYF
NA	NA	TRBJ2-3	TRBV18	TGTGCCAGCTCACCAAACGAGGGGGTTCTGACAGATACGCAGTATTTT	CASSPNEGVLTDTQYF
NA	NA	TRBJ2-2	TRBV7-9	TGTGCCAGCACCCACCGGGACACAACCACCGGGGAGCTGTTTTTT	CASTHRDTTTGELFF
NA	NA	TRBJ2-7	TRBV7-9	TGTGCCAGCAGCGGGGGCGGCGAGCAGTACTTC	CASSGGGEQYF
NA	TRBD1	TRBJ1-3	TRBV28	TGTGCCAGCAGTTTAGGGCGGACACTACAGGGGAATGGAAACACCATATATTTT	CASSLGRTLQGNGNTIYF
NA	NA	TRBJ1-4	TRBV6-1	TGTGCCAGCAAGGAGGGGAGCACTAATGAAAAACTGTTTTTT	CASKEGSTNEKLFF
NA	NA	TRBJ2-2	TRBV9	TGTGCCAGCAGCGAGCCTACCGGGGAGCTGTTTTTT	CASSEPTGELFF
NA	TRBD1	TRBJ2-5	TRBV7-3	TGTGCCAGCAGTAGTACCAACAGGGGCGAGGAGACCCAGTACTTC	CASSSTNRGEETQYF
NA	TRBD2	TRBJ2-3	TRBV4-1	TGCGCCAGCAGCCAAGATAGGACTAGCGCGCGCACAGATACGCAGTATTTT	CASSQDRTSARTDTQYF
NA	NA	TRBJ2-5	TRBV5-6	TGTGCCAGCAGCTTGTTAAAGGCTAGCGAAGGAGAGACCCAGTACTTC	CASSLLKASEGETQYF
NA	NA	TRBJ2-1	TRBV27	TGTGCCAGCAGTTTACCCCCCTCCGGGTTCAATGAGCAGTTCTTC	CASSLPPSGFNEQFF
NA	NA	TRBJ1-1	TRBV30	TGTGCCTGGAGTGGGGCCTCCGCGGGGGACACTGAAGCTTTCTTT	CAWSGASAGDTEAFF
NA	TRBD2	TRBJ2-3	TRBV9	TGTGCCAGCAGCGCAATAGCGGGAGTTTCAGATACGCAGTATTTT	CASSAIAGVSDTQYF
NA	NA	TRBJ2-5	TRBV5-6	TGTGCCAGCAGCTTGAGTCAGTTCCTGGAGACCCAGTACTTC	CASSLSQFLETQYF
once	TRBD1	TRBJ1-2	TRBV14	TGTGCCAGCAGCCCGGACAGGAACTATGGCTACACCTTC	CASSPDRNYGYTF
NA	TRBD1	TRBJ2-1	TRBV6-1	TGTGCCAGCAGTATCAGGGGGTTCGATGAGCAGTTCTTC	CASSIRGFDEQFF
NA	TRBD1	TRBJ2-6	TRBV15	TGTGCCACCAGCAGAGGGGGCTACAGGGGGTCCGAGGCCAACGTCCTGACTTTC	CATSRGGYRGSEANVLTF
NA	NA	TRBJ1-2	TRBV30	TGTGCCTGGAGTCGTAACTATGGCTACACCTTC	CAWSRNYGYTF
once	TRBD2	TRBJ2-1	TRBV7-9	TGTGCCAGCAGCTTAGAGCTAGCGGGAGGGTACAATGAGCAGTTCTTC	CASSLELAGGYNEQFF
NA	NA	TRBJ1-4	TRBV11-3	TGTGCCAGCTGTCGCCAGGCAAATGAAAAACTGTTTTTT	CASCRQANEKLFF
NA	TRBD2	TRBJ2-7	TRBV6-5	TGTGCCAGCAGTTCCCTAATAGCGGGAAATCTGTACGAGCAGTACTTC	CASSSLIAGNLYEQYF
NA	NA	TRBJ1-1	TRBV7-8	TGTGCCAGCAGCTTAGGAGGCCCGGGGACTGAAGCTTTCTTT	CASSLGGPGTEAFF
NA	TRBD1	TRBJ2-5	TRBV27	TGTGCCAGCTGGGACAGGGAGCAAGAGACCCAGTACTTC	CASWDREQETQYF
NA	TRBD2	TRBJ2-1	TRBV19	TGTGCCAGTAGTATTGTAACTAGCGGGAAGTACAATGAGCAGTTCTTC	CASSIVTSGKYNEQFF
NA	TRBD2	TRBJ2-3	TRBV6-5	TGTGCCAGCACCGGGACTAGCGGAGCCACAGATACGCAGTATTTT	CASTGTSGATDTQYF
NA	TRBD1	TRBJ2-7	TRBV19	TGTGCCAGTAGTATTAATGCAGGGGGCATATACGAGCAGTACTTC	CASSINAGGIYEQYF
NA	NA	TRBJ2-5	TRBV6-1	TGTGCCAGCAGTGGGGGGGGCCAGGGGACCCAGTACTTC	CASSGGGQGTQYF
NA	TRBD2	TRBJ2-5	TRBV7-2	TGTGCCAGCAGCCCCGGGACTAGCGGTCTGGGGGGGGAAGAGACCCAGTACTTC	CASSPGTSGLGGEETQYF
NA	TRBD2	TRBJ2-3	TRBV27	TGTGCCAGCAGTTTTGGAGGGGTTGCTAGCGGGAGGGATACGCAGTATTTT	CASSFGGVASGRDTQYF
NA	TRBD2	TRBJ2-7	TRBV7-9	TGTGCCAGCAGCTCCCTAGCGGGACCCTACGAGCAGTACTTC	CASSSLAGPYEQYF
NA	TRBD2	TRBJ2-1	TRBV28	TGTGCCCTAGAAAGCGGGAGTACATCGAATGAGCAGTTCTTC	CALESGSTSNEQFF
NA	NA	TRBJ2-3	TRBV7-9	TGTGCCAGCAGACCGGCGGGGAGTAGCACAGATACGCAGTATTTT	CASRPAGSSTDTQYF
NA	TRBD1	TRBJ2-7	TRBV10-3	TGTGCCATCAGTGCGATCCGGGACAGGAGGTACGAGCAGTACTTC	CAISAIRDRRYEQYF
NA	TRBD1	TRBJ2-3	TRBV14	TGTGCCAGCAGCCAGAGGCCGGGACAGGGGAGGACAGATACGCAGTATTTT	CASSQRPGQGRTDTQYF
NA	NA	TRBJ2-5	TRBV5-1	TGCGCCAGCAGCTTGGCTACGCAAGAGACCCAGTACTTC	CASSLATQETQYF
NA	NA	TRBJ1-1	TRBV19	TGTGCCAGTAGTATAGAACGGGAATTGGACACTGAAGCTTTCTTT	CASSIERELDTEAFF
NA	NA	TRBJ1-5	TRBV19	TGTGCCAGTAGTACACAGTCCTATAGCAATCAGCCCCAGCATTTT	CASSTQSYSNQPQHF
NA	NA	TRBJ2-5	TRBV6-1	TGTGCCAGCAGCCCCGGGGGGCCGAAAGAGACCCAGTACTTC	CASSPGGPKETQYF
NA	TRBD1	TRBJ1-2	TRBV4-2	TGTGCCAGCAGCCACCCTGGGCGAAACAGGGGGCAAGGCTACACCTTC	CASSHPGRNRGQGYTF
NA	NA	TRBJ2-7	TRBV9	TGTGCCAGCAGCGGCAAGGGAGGGGGACACGAGCAGTACTTC	CASSGKGGGHEQYF
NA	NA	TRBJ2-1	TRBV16	TGTGCCAGCAGCCAAGACGGAGGATTCTACAATGAGCAGTTCTTC	CASSQDGGFYNEQFF
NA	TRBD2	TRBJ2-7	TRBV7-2	TGTGCCAGCGGCGGGAGTAGCTACGAGCAGTACTTC	CASGGSSYEQYF
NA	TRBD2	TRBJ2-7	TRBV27	TGTGCCAGCAGTTCCAATTCTTTGGGGACTAGAAGTTTCCACGAGCAGTACTTC	CASSSNSLGTRSFHEQYF
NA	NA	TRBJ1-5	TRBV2	TGTGCCAGCCGTCCGGGACACGCCGTCAATCAGCCCCAGCATTTT	CASRPGHAVNQPQHF
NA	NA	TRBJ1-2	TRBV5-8	TGTGCCAGCAGCTTGGAATATAACTATGGCTACACCTTC	CASSLEYNYGYTF
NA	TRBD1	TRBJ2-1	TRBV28	TGTGCCAGCAGTTCGTGGACAGGGGTCAGCAATGAGCAGTTCTTC	CASSSWTGVSNEQFF
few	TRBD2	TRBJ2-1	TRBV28	TGTGCCAGCAGTTTACTTGGTGCGGGAGGGGGGTCCTACAATGAGCAGTTCTTC	CASSLLGAGGGSYNEQFF